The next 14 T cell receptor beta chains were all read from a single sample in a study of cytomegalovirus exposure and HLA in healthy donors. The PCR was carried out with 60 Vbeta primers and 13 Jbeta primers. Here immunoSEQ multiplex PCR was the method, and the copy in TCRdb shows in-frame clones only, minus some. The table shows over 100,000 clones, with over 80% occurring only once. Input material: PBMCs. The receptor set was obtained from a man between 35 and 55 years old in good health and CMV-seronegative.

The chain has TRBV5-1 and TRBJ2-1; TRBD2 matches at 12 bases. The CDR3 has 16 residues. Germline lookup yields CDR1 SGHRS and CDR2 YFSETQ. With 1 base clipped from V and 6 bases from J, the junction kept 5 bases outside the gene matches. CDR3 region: CASSLTSGRTVNEQFF. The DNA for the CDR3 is TGCGCCAGCAGCTTGACTAGCGGGAGGACGGTCAATGAGCAGTTCTTC.

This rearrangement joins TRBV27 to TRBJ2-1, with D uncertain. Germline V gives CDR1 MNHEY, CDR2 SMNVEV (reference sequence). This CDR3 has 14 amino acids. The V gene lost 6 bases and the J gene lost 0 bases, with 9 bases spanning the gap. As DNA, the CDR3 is TGTGCCAGCAGAAGTCTACCCTCCTACAATGAGCAGTTCTTC. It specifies CASRSLPSYNEQFF.

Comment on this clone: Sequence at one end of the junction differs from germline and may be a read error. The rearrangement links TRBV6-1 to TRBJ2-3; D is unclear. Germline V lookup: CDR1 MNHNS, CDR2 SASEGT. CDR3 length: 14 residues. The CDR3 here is CAISEPHEPNTQYF. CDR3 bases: TGTGCCATCAGTGAGCCCCATGAACCTAATACGCAGTATTTT.

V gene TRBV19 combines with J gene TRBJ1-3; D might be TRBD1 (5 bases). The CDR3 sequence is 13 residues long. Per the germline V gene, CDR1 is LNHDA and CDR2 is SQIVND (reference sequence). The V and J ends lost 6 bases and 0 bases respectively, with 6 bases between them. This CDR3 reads CASSDSSGNTIYF. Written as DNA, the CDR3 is TGTGCCAGTAGCGACAGCTCTGGAAACACCATATATTTT. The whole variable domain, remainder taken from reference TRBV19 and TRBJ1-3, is DGGITQSPKYLFRKEGQNVTLSCEQNLNHDAMYWYRQDPGQGLRLIYYSQIVNDFQKGDIAEGYSVSREKKESFPLTVTSAQKNPTAFYLCASSDSSGNTIYFGEGSWLTVV.

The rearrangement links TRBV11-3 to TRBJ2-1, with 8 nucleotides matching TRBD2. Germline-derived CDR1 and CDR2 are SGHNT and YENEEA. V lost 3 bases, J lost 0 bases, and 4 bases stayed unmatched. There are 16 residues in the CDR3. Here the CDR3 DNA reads TGTGCCAGCAGCTTTGCCGGGACTAGCTCCTACAATGAGCAGTTCTTC. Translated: CASSFAGTSSYNEQFF.

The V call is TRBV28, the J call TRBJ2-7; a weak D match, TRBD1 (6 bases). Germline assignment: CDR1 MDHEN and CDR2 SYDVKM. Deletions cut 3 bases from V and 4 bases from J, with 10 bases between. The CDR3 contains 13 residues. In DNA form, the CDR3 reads TGTGCCAGCAGTTTTGGGACAAAGTACGAGCAGTACTTC. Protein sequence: CASSFGTKYEQYF.

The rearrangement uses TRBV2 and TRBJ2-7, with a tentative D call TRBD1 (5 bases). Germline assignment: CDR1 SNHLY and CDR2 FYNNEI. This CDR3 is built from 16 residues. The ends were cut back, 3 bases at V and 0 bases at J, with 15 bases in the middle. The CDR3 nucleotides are TGTGCCAGCAGTGACCCCCGACAGTATTCCTCCTACGAGCAGTACTTC. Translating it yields CASSDPRQYSSYEQYF.

The CDR3 DNA reads as TGTGCCAGCAGTGACTACCACGATGAAAAACTGTTTTTT. It specifies CASSDYHDEKLFF. The V and J genes are TRBV6-1 and TRBJ1-4; no clear D. Germline CDR1 is MNHNS and CDR2 is SASEGT. Trimming cost V 3 bases and J 6 bases, with 8 bases left between them. This CDR3 comprises 13 residues.

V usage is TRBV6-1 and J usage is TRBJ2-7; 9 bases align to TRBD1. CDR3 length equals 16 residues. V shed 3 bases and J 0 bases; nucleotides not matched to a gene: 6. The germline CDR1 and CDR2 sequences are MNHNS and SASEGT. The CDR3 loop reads CASSEALGQGSYEQYF. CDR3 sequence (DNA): TGTGCCAGCAGTGAGGCCCTGGGACAGGGCTCCTACGAGCAGTACTTC.

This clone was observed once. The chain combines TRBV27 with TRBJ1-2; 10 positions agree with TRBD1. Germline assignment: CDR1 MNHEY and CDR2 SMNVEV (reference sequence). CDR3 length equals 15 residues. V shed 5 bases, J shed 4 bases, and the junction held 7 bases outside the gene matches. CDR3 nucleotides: TGTGCCAGCAGTCCGGGACAGGGGTGGGGCTATGGCTACACCTTC. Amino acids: CASSPGQGWGYGYTF.

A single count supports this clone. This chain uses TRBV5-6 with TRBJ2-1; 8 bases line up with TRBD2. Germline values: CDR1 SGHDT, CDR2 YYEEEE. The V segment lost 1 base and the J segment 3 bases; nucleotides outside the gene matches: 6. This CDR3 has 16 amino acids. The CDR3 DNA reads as TGTGCCAGCAGCTTGAGGGCCGGGGGGGACTACAATGAGCAGTTCTTC. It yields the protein CASSLRAGGDYNEQFF.

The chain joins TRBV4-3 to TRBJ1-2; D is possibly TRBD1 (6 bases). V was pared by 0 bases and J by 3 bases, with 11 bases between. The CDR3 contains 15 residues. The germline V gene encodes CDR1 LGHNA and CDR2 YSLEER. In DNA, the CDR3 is TGCGCCAGCAGCCAAGACGCGGGGGCTTACTATGGCTACACCTTC. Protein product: CASSQDAGAYYGYTF.

CDR3 sequence reads: CASRGGQGRGGNQPQHF. CDR3 bases: TGTGCCAGCAGGGGGGGACAGGGGAGGGGAGGCAATCAGCCCCAGCATTTT. This rearrangement joins TRBV2 to TRBJ1-5; 10 bases are shared with TRBD1. Losses at the gene ends were 6 bases for V and 2 bases for J; bases not matched to a gene: 10. Germline V gene data show CDR1 as SNHLY and CDR2 as FYNNEI. The CDR3 has 17 amino acids.

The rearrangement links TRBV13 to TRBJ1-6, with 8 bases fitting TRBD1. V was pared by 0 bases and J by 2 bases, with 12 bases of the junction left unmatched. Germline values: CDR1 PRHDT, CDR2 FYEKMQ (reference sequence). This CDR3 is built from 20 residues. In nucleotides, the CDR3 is TGTGCCAGCAGCTTAGGCGGGACAGGTCGTGCCACAGCCTATAATTCACCCCTCCACTTT. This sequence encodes CASSLGGTGRATAYNSPLHF.